Below, 27 T cell receptor beta chains from the same sample are listed, as sequenced in a study of blood T cell repertoires in COVID-19. Data came from immunoSEQ multiplex PCR; TCRdb stores just in-frame clones and leaves some out. The sample includes fewer than 700,000 clones, 85% to 90% of them seen just once. Sequenced sample: peripheral blood. These receptors were collected from a woman aged 45 to 65 with COVID-19, enrolled during active disease.

The gene calls are TRBV5-1 and TRBJ1-1, with D possibly TRBD1 on 5 matching bases. V gave up 4 bases and J gave up 4 bases, with 17 bases separating them. Per germline, CDR1 SGHRS and CDR2 YFSETQ. The CDR3 extends over 15 amino acids. The CDR3 reads CASSALRGPPTEAFF. The CDR3 nucleotides are TGCGCCAGCAGCGCCTTAAGGGGTCCCCCCACTGAAGCTTTCTTT. The full variable domain, completed using reference TRBV5-1 and TRBJ1-1, is KAGVTQTPRYLIKTRGQQVTLSCSPISGHRSVSWYQQTPGQGLQFLFEYFSETQRNKGNFPGRFSGRQFSNSRSEMNVSTLELGDSALYLCASSALRGPPTEAFFGQGTRLTVV.

The V call is TRBV19, the J call TRBJ1-2, with 7 bases that match TRBD1. Per germline, CDR1 LNHDA and CDR2 SQIVND (reference sequence). The CDR3 is made up of 14 amino acids. The trim removed 4 bases at V and 5 bases at J, leaving 7 bases unmatched. The CDR3 is CASSTGQWTYGYTF. CDR3 DNA: TGTGCCAGTAGTACGGGACAGTGGACTTATGGCTACACCTTC. Combining the CDR3 with reference TRBV19 and TRBJ1-2 gives the whole variable domain DGGITQSPKYLFRKEGQNVTLSCEQNLNHDAMYWYRQDPGQGLRLIYYSQIVNDFQKGDIAEGYSVSREKKESFPLTVTSAQKNPTAFYLCASSTGQWTYGYTFGSGTRLTVV.

This clone was observed once. This sequence joins TRBV24-1 and TRBJ2-3; D might be TRBD2 (9 bases). This CDR3 spans 20 amino acids. Trimming took off 7 bases at V and 0 bases at J, with 28 bases between the two ends. Per the germline V gene, CDR1 is KGHDR and CDR2 is SFDVKD. This chain's CDR3 is CATRRQGLAGGPQSTDTQYF. In DNA form, the CDR3 reads TGTGCCACCAGACGACAGGGGTTGGCGGGGGGGCCCCAAAGCACAGATACGCAGTATTTT.

Notes on this clone: In the same sample, other DNA sequences code for this CDR3. The V and J genes are TRBV30 and TRBJ1-2; D perhaps matches TRBD1 (6 bases). This CDR3 spans 14 amino acids. With 1 base removed from V and 8 bases from J, the gap between germline ends came to 17 bases. CDR1 GTSNPN and CDR2 SVGIG come from the germline V gene (reference sequence). CDR3 coding DNA: TGTGCCTGGAGTGGGGGGGGCGGAAGATACGGCTACACCTTC. Protein: CAWSGGGGRYGYTF.

The rearrangement links TRBV9 to TRBJ2-3; no clear D gene. The CDR3 sequence is 15 residues long. Trimming left V 4 bases short and J 0 bases short, with 12 bases between. Germline CDR1 SGDLS, CDR2 YYNGEE. The CDR3 coding sequence is TGTGCCAGCAGCCCCAGATTCGATAGCACAGATACGCAGTATTTT. Protein sequence: CASSPRFDSTDTQYF.

This clone was observed a few times. The chain uses TRBV7-8 and TRBJ1-5, with TRBD1 matching 10 bases. This CDR3 has 17 residues. The V segment lost 5 bases and the J segment 0 bases; nucleotides outside the gene matches: 7. The germline V gene has CDR1 SGHVS and CDR2 FQNEAQ. As DNA, the CDR3 is TGTGCCAGCAGCCTAGGGACAGGGGCCTATAGCAATCAGCCCCAGCATTTT. Amino acids: CASSLGTGAYSNQPQHF. Drawing the rest from reference TRBV7-8 and TRBJ1-5, the complete variable domain is GAGVSQSPRYKVAKRGQDVALRCDPISGHVSLFWYQQALGQGPEFLTYFQNEAQLDKSGLPSDRFFAERPEGSVSTLKIQRTQQEDSAVYLCASSLGTGAYSNQPQHFGDGTRLSIL.

The J gene is TRBJ2-3, the V gene TRBV19; TRBD2 aligns across 8 bases. Germline CDR1 and CDR2: LNHDA and SQIVND (reference sequence). The V and J ends lost 4 bases and 4 bases, in that order; junction bases with no gene match: 7. There are 15 residues in the CDR3. The CDR3 region has the DNA TGTGCCAGTAGTACGCCAGCGGGGGTCGCAGATACGCAGTATTTT. This encodes CASSTPAGVADTQYF. Drawing the rest from reference TRBV19 and TRBJ2-3, the complete variable domain is DGGITQSPKYLFRKEGQNVTLSCEQNLNHDAMYWYRQDPGQGLRLIYYSQIVNDFQKGDIAEGYSVSREKKESFPLTVTSAQKNPTAFYLCASSTPAGVADTQYFGPGTRLTVL.

The chain combines TRBV27 with TRBJ1-2; TRBD1 is a possible D gene (6 bases). The CDR3 sequence is 16 residues long. V dropped 6 bases and J dropped 5 bases, with 22 bases sitting between them. CDR1 is MNHEY, CDR2 SMNVEV, per germline (reference sequence). The CDR3 nucleotides are TGTGCCAGCAGCTCCCGGGCCCAGGGGATTCAGTATGGCTACACCTTC. Its translation: CASSSRAQGIQYGYTF.

The chain combines TRBV5-1 with TRBJ2-2; TRBD2 matches 7 bases. Germline V gene sequence: CDR1 SGHRS, CDR2 YFSETQ. V shed 4 bases and J 1 base; nucleotides not matched to a gene: 7. The CDR3 is 16 residues long. The CDR3 reads CASSLMRGMNTGELFF. The CDR3 bases are TGCGCCAGCAGCCTTATGCGGGGGATGAACACCGGGGAGCTGTTTTTT. The full variable domain, completed using reference TRBV5-1 and TRBJ2-2, is KAGVTQTPRYLIKTRGQQVTLSCSPISGHRSVSWYQQTPGQGLQFLFEYFSETQRNKGNFPGRFSGRQFSNSRSEMNVSTLELGDSALYLCASSLMRGMNTGELFFGEGSRLTVL.

This chain uses TRBV15 with TRBJ2-5; 8 bases map to TRBD1. J gave up 4 bases and V 1 base, and 8 bases lay outside the gene matches. Looked up from germline, CDR1 is LNHNV and CDR2 is YYDKDF (reference sequence). The CDR3 is 16 residues long. The CDR3 DNA follows: TGTGCCACCAGCAGAGGCTCCGCAGGGGGCATAGAGACCCAGTACTTC. As protein: CATSRGSAGGIETQYF.

CDR3 bases: TGTGCCAGCAGCTACACGAGGGAGCAGTTCTTC. This codes for CASSYTREQFF. The rearrangement links TRBV7-9 to TRBJ2-1; D gene unclear. This CDR3 is built from 11 residues. The ends were cut back, 4 bases at V and 10 bases at J, with 8 bases in the middle. The V gene's germline CDR1 is SEHNR and CDR2 FQNEAQ (reference sequence).

This sequence joins TRBV3-1 (or the pseudogene TRBV3-2) and TRBJ1-1; possible D gene TRBD1, 5 bases. Germline CDR1 is LGHDT and CDR2 is YNNKEL (reference sequence). V lost 2 bases and J lost 1, with 8 bases in between. This CDR3 contains 14 residues. CDR3 amino acids: CASSQPGGNTEAFF. The CDR3, as DNA: TGTGCCAGCAGCCAACCCGGGGGGAACACTGAAGCTTTCTTT.

The DNA for the CDR3 is TGTGCCAGCTCACGACAACCCGCAGGGGACTACAATGAGCAGTTCTTC. Translated: CASSRQPAGDYNEQFF. This rearrangement joins TRBV18 to TRBJ2-1, with D possibly TRBD1 on 6 matching bases. Between the trimmed V and J ends, which lost 4 bases and 3 bases, there was a span of 16 bases. CDR1 and CDR2 from the germline V gene are KGHSH and LQKENI. This CDR3 region has 16 residues.

The chain combines TRBV7-9 with TRBJ1-2, with D possibly matching TRBD1 (6 bases). V lost 0 bases, J lost 8 bases, and 13 bases lay in between. The CDR3 extends over 14 amino acids. Germline V gene lookup returns CDR1 SEHNR and CDR2 FQNEAQ (reference sequence). The CDR3 region has the DNA TGTGCCAGCAGCTTAGCGTCCAGGGGATACGGCTACACCTTC. It translates to CASSLASRGYGYTF.

The chain employs TRBV6-5 and TRBJ2-6; unclear D gene. V gave up 10 bases and J gave up 2 bases, with 12 bases separating them. Per germline, CDR1 MNHEY and CDR2 SVGAGI. The CDR3 is 14 residues long. CDR3 loop: CATLGDTGANVLTF. As DNA, the CDR3 is TGTGCCACCTTAGGAGATACTGGGGCCAACGTCCTGACTTTC.

In DNA, the CDR3 is TGTGCCAGCAGCTTCCGACAGGGGAATAGCAATCAGCCCCAGCATTTT. Its protein product is CASSFRQGNSNQPQHF. The chain links TRBV5-6 to TRBJ1-5; 8 bases line up with TRBD1. CDR1 and CDR2 (germline): SGHDT, YYEEEE. Trimming took 2 bases from V and 0 from J; bases not matched to a gene: 4. This CDR3 is 16 amino acids long.

This clone has only one observation. The chain uses TRBV19 and TRBJ2-7; the D is unclear. Germline V gene sequence: CDR1 LNHDA, CDR2 SQIVND (reference sequence). Trimming took off 3 bases at V and 2 bases at J, with 8 bases between the two ends. The CDR3 covers 13 residues. The DNA for the CDR3 is TGTGCCAGTAGTATCCCGCCTACCTACGAGCAGTACTTC. Amino acids: CASSIPPTYEQYF.

This clone has just one count. This sequence joins TRBV19 and TRBJ1-5, with D hard to call. Germline-derived CDR1 and CDR2 are LNHDA and SQIVND (reference sequence). This CDR3 is 13 amino acids long. Trimming shortened V by 3 bases and J by 7 bases, and 10 bases separated the two germline ends. DNA of the CDR3: TGTGCCAGTAGTATGGGTTCGGGACAGCCCCAGCATTTT. It specifies CASSMGSGQPQHF. Complete variable domain (other parts from reference TRBV19 and TRBJ1-5): DGGITQSPKYLFRKEGQNVTLSCEQNLNHDAMYWYRQDPGQGLRLIYYSQIVNDFQKGDIAEGYSVSREKKESFPLTVTSAQKNPTAFYLCASSMGSGQPQHFGDGTRLSIL.

The chain links TRBV5-4 to TRBJ2-5; D not resolved. The CDR3 sequence is 13 residues long. Deletions cut 3 bases from V and 3 bases from J, with 9 bases between. The germline CDR1 and CDR2 sequences are SGHNT and YYREEE (reference sequence). This CDR3 is CASSSYRKETQYF. In nucleotides, the CDR3 is TGTGCCAGCAGCTCTTACAGAAAAGAGACCCAGTACTTC.

The count of this clone is one. CDR3 in DNA: TGTGCCAGCAGTGTCGGGGACTATGGCTACACCTTC. Its translation: CASSVGDYGYTF. This chain connects TRBV2 to TRBJ1-2; D not resolved. Germline CDR1 SNHLY, CDR2 FYNNEI. This CDR3 contains 12 residues. Deletions cut 4 bases from V and 3 bases from J, with 6 bases between.

In its sample, this clone was seen many times. The rearrangement uses TRBV5-1 and TRBJ2-7; 7 positions match TRBD1. V was clipped by 0 bases and J by 6 bases; unmatched bases: 9. This CDR3 is built from 15 residues. Germline V lookup: CDR1 SGHRS, CDR2 YFSETQ. CDR3 nucleotides: TGCGCCAGCAGCTTGGAGGCAGGGGGATATGTCGAGCAGTACTTC. Its protein is CASSLEAGGYVEQYF. Full variable domain (rest looked up from reference TRBV5-1 and TRBJ2-7): KAGVTQTPRYLIKTRGQQVTLSCSPISGHRSVSWYQQTPGQGLQFLFEYFSETQRNKGNFPGRFSGRQFSNSRSEMNVSTLELGDSALYLCASSLEAGGYVEQYFGPGTRLTVT.

The V and J genes are TRBV29-1 and TRBJ2-7, with 9 bases aligning to TRBD2. CDR3 length equals 13 residues. Germline assignment: CDR1 SQVTM and CDR2 ANQGSEA. V dropped 1 base and J dropped 6; count of bases not matched to a gene: 4. The CDR3 region is CSVEGGGAAEQYF. The CDR3 nucleotides are TGCAGCGTTGAAGGCGGGGGGGCCGCCGAGCAGTACTTC.

The chain combines TRBV30 with TRBJ2-3, with 8 bases matching TRBD2. Germline lookup yields CDR1 GTSNPN and CDR2 SVGIG (reference sequence). The CDR3 runs to 14 residues. Unmatched junction bases numbered 8, after V lost 4 bases and J lost 5 bases. CDR3 region: CAWTPGGAGDTQYF. As DNA, the CDR3 is TGTGCCTGGACCCCCGGGGGGGCGGGAGATACGCAGTATTTT. Together with reference TRBV30 and TRBJ2-3, the CDR3 gives the full variable domain: SQTIHQWPATLVQPVGSPLSLECTVEGTSNPNLYWYRQAAGRGLQLLFYSVGIGQISSEVPQNLSASRPQDRQFILSSKKLLLSDSGFYLCAWTPGGAGDTQYFGPGTRLTVL.

This clone was seen only a few times. The chain combines TRBV28 with TRBJ1-2; TRBD1 aligns across 8 bases. Trimming cost V 10 bases and J 4 bases; bases outside gene matches: 11. Germline V lookup: CDR1 MDHEN, CDR2 SYDVKM. CDR3 length: 14 residues. CDR3 sequence reads: CATRGGTGFYGYTF. Here the CDR3 DNA reads TGTGCCACCAGGGGGGGGACAGGTTTCTATGGCTACACCTTC.

The CDR3 coding sequence is TGTGCCAGCAGCTTATCACAGGGTCGGATGGAACTGTTTTTT. Translating gives CASSLSQGRMELFF. V usage is TRBV7-2 and J usage is TRBJ1-4; TRBD1 is a possible D gene (6 bases). The CDR3 is 14 amino acids. Germline-derived CDR1 and CDR2 are SGHTA and FQGNSA. Trimming removed 2 bases at V and 12 bases at J, with 16 bases between.

This clone was recorded only once. This rearrangement joins TRBV19 to TRBJ2-5; 11 bases fit TRBD2. Germline V gives CDR1 LNHDA, CDR2 SQIVND (reference sequence). CDR3 length: 14 amino acids. The V segment lost 9 bases and the J segment 8 bases; nucleotides outside the gene matches: 11. CDR3 in DNA: TGTGCCAGCCGGGCTCTAGCGGGGGGACCTACCCAGTACTTC. Translating it yields CASRALAGGPTQYF.

This chain connects TRBV2 to TRBJ2-2, with 9 bases fitting TRBD1. Germline-derived CDR1 and CDR2 are SNHLY and FYNNEI. Trimming removed 4 bases from V and 6 bases from J; junction bases left unmatched: 6. The CDR3 runs to 15 residues. Written as DNA, the CDR3 is TGTGCCAGCAGTGTCAGGACAGGGGACGCCGGGGAGCTGTTTTTT. Protein: CASSVRTGDAGELFF.